The 32 T cell receptor beta chains below come from one sample, sequenced in a study of cytomegalovirus exposure and HLA in healthy donors. Amplification used 60 Vbeta primers and 13 Jbeta primers. Produced via immunoSEQ multiplex PCR; TCRdb's table is partial and in-frame only. The sample carries 100,000 to 120,000 clones, over 70% recorded once. Sequencing input: PBMCs. The receptors derive from a woman aged 40-49 years in good health and CMV-seropositive.

V usage is TRBV15 and J usage is TRBJ2-3, with 8 bases identical to TRBD2. The V segment lost 3 bases and the J segment 6 bases; nucleotides outside the gene matches: 11. CDR1 and CDR2 (germline): LNHNV, YYDKDF (reference sequence). This CDR3 has 16 amino acids. DNA for the CDR3: TGTGCCACCAGCAGGGCCGCCGGGGGGGTTGGGGATACGCAGTATTTT. It encodes CATSRAAGGVGDTQYF.

The rearrangement links TRBV19 to TRBJ2-1; 12 positions match TRBD2. Trimming cost V 6 bases and J 4 bases; bases outside gene matches: 1. Germline CDR1 LNHDA, CDR2 SQIVND (reference sequence). The CDR3 loop spans 14 amino acids. The CDR3 DNA reads TGTGCCAGTAGGACTAGCGGGAGTTACAATGAGCAGTTCTTC. The encoded protein is CASRTSGSYNEQFF.

The rearrangement links TRBV5-1 to TRBJ2-1; no clear D gene. From germline, CDR1 is SGHRS and CDR2 YFSETQ. This CDR3 spans 14 amino acids. The V end was cut by 3 bases, the J end by 6 bases, with 13 bases between. The CDR3 bases are TGCGCCAGCAGCTATGGCATTGTTGGCAATGAGCAGTTCTTC. The encoded protein is CASSYGIVGNEQFF.

The chain has TRBV7-6 and TRBJ1-1; possible D gene TRBD1, 5 bases. The length of the CDR3 is 14 residues. Germline CDR1 and CDR2: SGHVS and FNYEAQ. V was trimmed by 11 bases and J by 1 base, leaving 17 bases between them. The CDR3 nucleotides read TGTGCCTCCTCCAGGGATCTTTCGAACACTGAAGCTTTCTTT. This gives the protein CASSRDLSNTEAFF.

Concerning this clone itself: One end of the junction does not line up with germline, which may come from a read error. The rearrangement uses TRBV7-3 and TRBJ2-7; TRBD2 aligns across 12 bases. The germline V gene encodes CDR1 SGHTA and CDR2 FQGTGA. This CDR3 has 17 amino acids. The CDR3 sequence is CASSPPSSGGAIYEQCF. As DNA, the CDR3 is TGTGCCAGCAGCCCCCCCTCTAGCGGGGGGGCGATCTACGAGCAGTGCTTC.

The sample holds a few counts of this clone. The rearrangement links TRBV7-2 to TRBJ1-6; 10 bases align to TRBD1. Germline lookup yields CDR1 SGHTA and CDR2 FQGNSA. V lost 1 base to trimming and J lost 10 bases; unmatched junction nucleotides: 4. The CDR3 covers 15 residues. The DNA for the CDR3 is TGTGCCAGCAGCTTAGGACCGGGACAGGGGTCACCCCTCCACTTT. Translated, it gives CASSLGPGQGSPLHF.

As concerns this clone: The junction departs from germline at one end; a sequencing error may be responsible. The rearrangement joins TRBV7-7 to TRBJ2-5, with a possible D match to TRBD2 (5 bases). Germline CDR1 SSHAT, CDR2 FNYEAQ (reference sequence). This CDR3 is 14 amino acids long. The CDR3 coding sequence is TGTGCTAGCAGCCCGAAGGCTAGCAAAGAGACCCAGTACTTC. This encodes CASSPKASKETQYF.

This rearrangement joins TRBV9 to TRBJ2-7; 11 bases are a match to TRBD1. CDR3 length: 15 residues. J lost 3 bases, V lost 4 bases, and 6 bases had no gene match. Germline CDR1 is SGDLS and CDR2 is YYNGEE. Here the CDR3 reads CASSPGDRGDYEQYF. The CDR3 DNA follows: TGTGCCAGCAGCCCCGGGGACAGGGGGGACTACGAGCAGTACTTC.

The chain is built from TRBV13 and TRBJ1-2, with 9 bases identical to TRBD1. Unmatched junction bases numbered 15, after V lost 5 bases and J lost 2 bases. This CDR3 is built from 18 residues. Germline lookup yields CDR1 PRHDT and CDR2 FYEKMQ (reference sequence). CDR3 protein: CASSPRRDRELGNYGYTF. Written as DNA, the CDR3 is TGTGCCAGCAGCCCTAGGCGGGACAGGGAGTTGGGAAACTATGGCTACACCTTC.

The J gene is TRBJ1-1, the V gene TRBV6-6, with 10 bases lining up with TRBD1. Germline CDR1 MNHNY, CDR2 SVGAGI (reference sequence). J lost 6 bases, V lost 5 bases, and 9 bases had no gene match. The CDR3 is 15 residues long. CDR3 DNA sequence: TGTGCCAGCAGTCCCCGGGACAGGGGATTTTCTGAAGCTTTCTTT. Translation gives CASSPRDRGFSEAFF.

The J gene is TRBJ1-1, the V gene TRBV18, with 8 bases lining up with TRBD1. V was pared by 4 bases and J by 4 bases, with 8 bases of the junction left unmatched. The CDR3 has 15 residues. The germline V gene has CDR1 KGHSH and CDR2 LQKENI. The CDR3 loop is CASSRTGQVGTEAFF. CDR3 bases: TGTGCCAGCTCACGGACGGGACAGGTTGGCACTGAAGCTTTCTTT.

The chain couples TRBV5-1 to TRBJ2-1, with 7 bases that match TRBD1. Trimming at V came to 3 bases and at J to 0 bases, leaving 3 bases not matched to a gene. Looked up from germline, CDR1 is SGHRS and CDR2 is YFSETQ. The CDR3 extends over 15 amino acids. CDR3 nucleotide sequence: TGCGCCAGCAGCTCCACAGGGGACTCCTACAATGAGCAGTTCTTC. It encodes CASSSTGDSYNEQFF.

CDR3 nucleotides: TGTGCCAGCCCCAGGGGGCGCGGAGGTGAAAAACTGTTTTTT. The encoded protein is CASPRGRGGEKLFF. This chain links TRBV21-1 with TRBJ1-4; the table's D call, TRBD1, has no DNA check behind it. TRBV21-1 is described as a pseudogene. This CDR3 has 14 amino acids.

V and J are TRBV7-2 and TRBJ1-2; D remains unclear. This CDR3 spans 12 amino acids. The germline CDR1 and CDR2 sequences are SGHTA and FQGNSA. V gave up 5 bases and J gave up 11 bases, with 15 bases separating them. DNA for the CDR3: TGTGCCAGCAGCGCGTACCAATCTTCTTACACCTTC. Translation gives CASSAYQSSYTF.

The chain uses TRBV6-6 and TRBJ1-1; maybe TRBD1 (6 bases). The V and J ends lost 6 bases and 0 bases respectively, with 11 bases between them. The length of the CDR3 is 14 residues. Germline V gene lookup returns CDR1 MNHNY and CDR2 SVGAGI (reference sequence). CDR3 nucleotide sequence: TGTGCCAGCAGCAGGACAGACATGAACACTGAAGCTTTCTTT. This sequence encodes CASSRTDMNTEAFF.

The genes are TRBV7-9 and TRBJ1-1, with 11 bases identical to TRBD1. Trimming at V came to 5 bases and at J to 5 bases, leaving 7 bases not matched to a gene. This CDR3 has 15 residues. CDR1 is SEHNR, CDR2 FQNEAQ, per germline (reference sequence). CDR3 DNA: TGTGCCAGCAGCCCGAGGACAGGGGGCGCGACTGAAGCTTTCTTT. This encodes CASSPRTGGATEAFF.

This clone was recorded a few times. The chain has TRBV5-1 and TRBJ2-7; 11 positions agree with TRBD2. The CDR3 sequence is 17 residues long. CDR1 SGHRS and CDR2 YFSETQ come from the germline V gene. The V gene end was trimmed by 1 base and the J gene end by 3 bases; junction bases not matched to a gene: 9. The CDR3 DNA reads TGCGCCAGCAGCTTGTTAGCGGGAGGGCCCCAAAACTACGAGCAGTACTTC. Amino acid sequence: CASSLLAGGPQNYEQYF.

J is TRBJ1-2 and V is TRBV4-3; a possible D gene is TRBD1 (5 bases). Per the germline V gene, CDR1 is LGHNA and CDR2 is YSLEER. The germline V and J ends were trimmed by 0 bases and 3 bases, with 8 bases remaining between them. The CDR3 spans 14 residues. The CDR3 nucleotides read TGCGCCAGCAGCCAAGATATGACAGACTATGGCTACACCTTC. As protein: CASSQDMTDYGYTF.

This clone appeared a few times. V and J are TRBV9 and TRBJ1-4, with D unclear. Looked up from germline, CDR1 is SGDLS and CDR2 is YYNGEE. Between the trimmed V and J ends, which lost 3 bases and 5 bases, there was a span of 11 bases. There are 14 residues in the CDR3. The CDR3 DNA is TGTGCCAGCAGCGCAGAGGGCGGGAATGAAAAACTGTTTTTT. This translates into CASSAEGGNEKLFF.

J is TRBJ2-2 and V is TRBV7-2, with TRBD2 matching over 8 bases. There are 15 residues in the CDR3. Per germline, CDR1 SGHTA and CDR2 FQGNSA. V gave up 9 bases and J gave up 5 bases; unmatched junction bases: 11. The CDR3 bases are TGTGCCAGACAAACGGGAGGGCGGGAAACCGGGGAGCTGTTTTTT. Translating it yields CARQTGGRETGELFF.

The chain employs TRBV6-1 and TRBJ1-1; 7 bases map to TRBD1. V dropped 7 bases and J dropped 5; count of bases not matched to a gene: 10. Looked up from germline, CDR1 is MNHNS and CDR2 is SASEGT. This CDR3 comprises 14 residues. As DNA, the CDR3 is TGTGCCAGCACCTCGACAGGGAAAAGAACTGAAGCTTTCTTT. Its protein is CASTSTGKRTEAFF.

The chain uses TRBV11-3 and TRBJ2-1; D ambiguous. Trimming took off 5 bases at V and 7 bases at J, with 6 bases between the two ends. Germline V gives CDR1 SGHNT, CDR2 YENEEA. CDR3 length: 11 amino acids. In DNA, the CDR3 is TGTGCCAGCAGCCCAGGAAATGAGCAGTTCTTC. Its translation is CASSPGNEQFF.

This clone was observed a handful of times. This chain joins TRBV19 and TRBJ2-1; D possibly corresponds to TRBD1 (6 bases). Germline CDR1 reads LNHDA; CDR2 reads SQIVND (reference sequence). The CDR3 totals 15 residues. The V end lost 6 bases, the J end lost 0 bases, and 12 bases lay between the germline ends. The CDR3 DNA reads as TGTGCCAGTAGAATCGACAGGAGCTCCTACAATGAGCAGTTCTTC. Protein sequence: CASRIDRSSYNEQFF.

The table lists this clone with a few counts. The rearrangement joins TRBV7-6 to TRBJ2-2, with D maybe TRBD2 (5 bases). V lost 3 bases and J 7 bases, leaving 6 bases between the germline ends. The CDR3 runs to 12 residues. Germline V gene lookup returns CDR1 SGHVS and CDR2 FNYEAQ. CDR3 DNA sequence: TGTGCCAGCAGCTTGGCGGGCGGGGAGCTGTTTTTT. Protein product: CASSLAGGELFF. Filled out from reference TRBV7-6 and TRBJ2-2, the complete variable domain reads GAGVSQSPRYKVTKRGQDVALRCDPISGHVSLYWYRQALGQGPEFLTYFNYEAQQDKSGLPNDRFSAERPEGSISTLTIQRTEQRDSAMYRCASSLAGGELFFGEGSRLTVL.

In its sample, this clone was seen a few times. The J gene is TRBJ2-5, the V gene TRBV7-2; TRBD2 matches 9 bases. The CDR3 spans 14 residues. Germline V lookup: CDR1 SGHTA, CDR2 FQGNSA. V was clipped by 3 bases and J by 5 bases; unmatched bases: 4. CDR3 DNA sequence: TGTGCCAGCAGCTTGAATAGCGGGGGTGAGACCCAGTACTTC. It encodes CASSLNSGGETQYF.

The gene calls are TRBV5-1 and TRBJ1-3, with 8 positions matching TRBD1. The germline CDR1 and CDR2 sequences are SGHRS and YFSETQ. The V gene end was trimmed by 1 base and the J gene end by 2 bases; junction bases not matched to a gene: 5. The CDR3 has 16 residues. CDR3 loop: CASSLSLGQAGNTIYF. CDR3 nucleotides: TGCGCCAGCAGCTTGTCATTGGGACAGGCTGGAAACACCATATATTTT.

This clone was seen a handful of times. The chain recombines TRBV5-1 with TRBJ1-4, with 7 nucleotides matching TRBD1. Germline V CDR1 and CDR2: SGHRS, YFSETQ. Losses at the gene ends were 4 bases for V and 8 bases for J; bases not matched to a gene: 8. The CDR3 contains 14 residues. The CDR3, as DNA: TGCGCCAGCAGCCTGGGGGACAGCGGAGAAAAACTGTTTTTT. It is translated as CASSLGDSGEKLFF.

The V and J genes are TRBV30 and TRBJ2-1, with 11 bases fitting TRBD2. The CDR3 loop spans 18 amino acids. Germline V gene sequence: CDR1 GTSNPN, CDR2 SVGIG (reference sequence). Unmatched junction bases numbered 14, after V lost 2 bases and J lost 5 bases. The CDR3 protein is CAWSSSRTSGSQNNEQFF. DNA of the CDR3: TGTGCCTGGAGTTCTTCAAGGACTAGCGGGTCTCAAAACAATGAGCAGTTCTTC.

V and J are TRBV7-9 and TRBJ1-2; 7 bases line up with TRBD1. The CDR3 extends over 13 amino acids. V lost 3 bases, J lost 3 bases, and 1 base stayed unmatched. Germline lookup yields CDR1 SEHNR and CDR2 FQNEAQ (reference sequence). This CDR3 reads CASSFTGDYGYTF. In DNA, the CDR3 is TGTGCCAGCAGCTTCACAGGGGACTATGGCTACACCTTC.

The V call is TRBV10-1, the J call TRBJ1-5, with 7 positions matching TRBD1. This CDR3 has 16 amino acids. The V and J ends lost 6 bases and 3 bases, in that order; junction bases with no gene match: 11. Germline V lookup: CDR1 WNHNN, CDR2 SYGVQD (reference sequence). The CDR3 DNA follows: TGCGCCAGCAGCCGGGGACAGAAGACCCTCAATCAGCCCCAGCATTTT. Translating it yields CASSRGQKTLNQPQHF.

The chain uses TRBV7-3 and TRBJ1-2; tentatively, D is TRBD1 (5 bases). The germline V gene has CDR1 SGHTA and CDR2 FQGTGA. Trimming removed 5 bases from V and 10 bases from J, with 17 bases in between. The length of the CDR3 is 13 residues. The CDR3 DNA is TGTGCCAGCAGCCCCAGCGGGACGCACGACTACACCTTC. Its translation is CASSPSGTHDYTF.

The genes are TRBV7-9 and TRBJ1-2; possibly TRBD1 for D (5 bases). CDR1 is SEHNR, CDR2 FQNEAQ, per germline (reference sequence). V shed 3 bases and J shed 6 bases, with 11 bases lying between them. The CDR3 runs to 13 residues. In DNA, the CDR3 is TGTGCCAGCAGCTTGGGGCGGGGGGATGGCTACACCTTC. Translating gives CASSLGRGDGYTF.